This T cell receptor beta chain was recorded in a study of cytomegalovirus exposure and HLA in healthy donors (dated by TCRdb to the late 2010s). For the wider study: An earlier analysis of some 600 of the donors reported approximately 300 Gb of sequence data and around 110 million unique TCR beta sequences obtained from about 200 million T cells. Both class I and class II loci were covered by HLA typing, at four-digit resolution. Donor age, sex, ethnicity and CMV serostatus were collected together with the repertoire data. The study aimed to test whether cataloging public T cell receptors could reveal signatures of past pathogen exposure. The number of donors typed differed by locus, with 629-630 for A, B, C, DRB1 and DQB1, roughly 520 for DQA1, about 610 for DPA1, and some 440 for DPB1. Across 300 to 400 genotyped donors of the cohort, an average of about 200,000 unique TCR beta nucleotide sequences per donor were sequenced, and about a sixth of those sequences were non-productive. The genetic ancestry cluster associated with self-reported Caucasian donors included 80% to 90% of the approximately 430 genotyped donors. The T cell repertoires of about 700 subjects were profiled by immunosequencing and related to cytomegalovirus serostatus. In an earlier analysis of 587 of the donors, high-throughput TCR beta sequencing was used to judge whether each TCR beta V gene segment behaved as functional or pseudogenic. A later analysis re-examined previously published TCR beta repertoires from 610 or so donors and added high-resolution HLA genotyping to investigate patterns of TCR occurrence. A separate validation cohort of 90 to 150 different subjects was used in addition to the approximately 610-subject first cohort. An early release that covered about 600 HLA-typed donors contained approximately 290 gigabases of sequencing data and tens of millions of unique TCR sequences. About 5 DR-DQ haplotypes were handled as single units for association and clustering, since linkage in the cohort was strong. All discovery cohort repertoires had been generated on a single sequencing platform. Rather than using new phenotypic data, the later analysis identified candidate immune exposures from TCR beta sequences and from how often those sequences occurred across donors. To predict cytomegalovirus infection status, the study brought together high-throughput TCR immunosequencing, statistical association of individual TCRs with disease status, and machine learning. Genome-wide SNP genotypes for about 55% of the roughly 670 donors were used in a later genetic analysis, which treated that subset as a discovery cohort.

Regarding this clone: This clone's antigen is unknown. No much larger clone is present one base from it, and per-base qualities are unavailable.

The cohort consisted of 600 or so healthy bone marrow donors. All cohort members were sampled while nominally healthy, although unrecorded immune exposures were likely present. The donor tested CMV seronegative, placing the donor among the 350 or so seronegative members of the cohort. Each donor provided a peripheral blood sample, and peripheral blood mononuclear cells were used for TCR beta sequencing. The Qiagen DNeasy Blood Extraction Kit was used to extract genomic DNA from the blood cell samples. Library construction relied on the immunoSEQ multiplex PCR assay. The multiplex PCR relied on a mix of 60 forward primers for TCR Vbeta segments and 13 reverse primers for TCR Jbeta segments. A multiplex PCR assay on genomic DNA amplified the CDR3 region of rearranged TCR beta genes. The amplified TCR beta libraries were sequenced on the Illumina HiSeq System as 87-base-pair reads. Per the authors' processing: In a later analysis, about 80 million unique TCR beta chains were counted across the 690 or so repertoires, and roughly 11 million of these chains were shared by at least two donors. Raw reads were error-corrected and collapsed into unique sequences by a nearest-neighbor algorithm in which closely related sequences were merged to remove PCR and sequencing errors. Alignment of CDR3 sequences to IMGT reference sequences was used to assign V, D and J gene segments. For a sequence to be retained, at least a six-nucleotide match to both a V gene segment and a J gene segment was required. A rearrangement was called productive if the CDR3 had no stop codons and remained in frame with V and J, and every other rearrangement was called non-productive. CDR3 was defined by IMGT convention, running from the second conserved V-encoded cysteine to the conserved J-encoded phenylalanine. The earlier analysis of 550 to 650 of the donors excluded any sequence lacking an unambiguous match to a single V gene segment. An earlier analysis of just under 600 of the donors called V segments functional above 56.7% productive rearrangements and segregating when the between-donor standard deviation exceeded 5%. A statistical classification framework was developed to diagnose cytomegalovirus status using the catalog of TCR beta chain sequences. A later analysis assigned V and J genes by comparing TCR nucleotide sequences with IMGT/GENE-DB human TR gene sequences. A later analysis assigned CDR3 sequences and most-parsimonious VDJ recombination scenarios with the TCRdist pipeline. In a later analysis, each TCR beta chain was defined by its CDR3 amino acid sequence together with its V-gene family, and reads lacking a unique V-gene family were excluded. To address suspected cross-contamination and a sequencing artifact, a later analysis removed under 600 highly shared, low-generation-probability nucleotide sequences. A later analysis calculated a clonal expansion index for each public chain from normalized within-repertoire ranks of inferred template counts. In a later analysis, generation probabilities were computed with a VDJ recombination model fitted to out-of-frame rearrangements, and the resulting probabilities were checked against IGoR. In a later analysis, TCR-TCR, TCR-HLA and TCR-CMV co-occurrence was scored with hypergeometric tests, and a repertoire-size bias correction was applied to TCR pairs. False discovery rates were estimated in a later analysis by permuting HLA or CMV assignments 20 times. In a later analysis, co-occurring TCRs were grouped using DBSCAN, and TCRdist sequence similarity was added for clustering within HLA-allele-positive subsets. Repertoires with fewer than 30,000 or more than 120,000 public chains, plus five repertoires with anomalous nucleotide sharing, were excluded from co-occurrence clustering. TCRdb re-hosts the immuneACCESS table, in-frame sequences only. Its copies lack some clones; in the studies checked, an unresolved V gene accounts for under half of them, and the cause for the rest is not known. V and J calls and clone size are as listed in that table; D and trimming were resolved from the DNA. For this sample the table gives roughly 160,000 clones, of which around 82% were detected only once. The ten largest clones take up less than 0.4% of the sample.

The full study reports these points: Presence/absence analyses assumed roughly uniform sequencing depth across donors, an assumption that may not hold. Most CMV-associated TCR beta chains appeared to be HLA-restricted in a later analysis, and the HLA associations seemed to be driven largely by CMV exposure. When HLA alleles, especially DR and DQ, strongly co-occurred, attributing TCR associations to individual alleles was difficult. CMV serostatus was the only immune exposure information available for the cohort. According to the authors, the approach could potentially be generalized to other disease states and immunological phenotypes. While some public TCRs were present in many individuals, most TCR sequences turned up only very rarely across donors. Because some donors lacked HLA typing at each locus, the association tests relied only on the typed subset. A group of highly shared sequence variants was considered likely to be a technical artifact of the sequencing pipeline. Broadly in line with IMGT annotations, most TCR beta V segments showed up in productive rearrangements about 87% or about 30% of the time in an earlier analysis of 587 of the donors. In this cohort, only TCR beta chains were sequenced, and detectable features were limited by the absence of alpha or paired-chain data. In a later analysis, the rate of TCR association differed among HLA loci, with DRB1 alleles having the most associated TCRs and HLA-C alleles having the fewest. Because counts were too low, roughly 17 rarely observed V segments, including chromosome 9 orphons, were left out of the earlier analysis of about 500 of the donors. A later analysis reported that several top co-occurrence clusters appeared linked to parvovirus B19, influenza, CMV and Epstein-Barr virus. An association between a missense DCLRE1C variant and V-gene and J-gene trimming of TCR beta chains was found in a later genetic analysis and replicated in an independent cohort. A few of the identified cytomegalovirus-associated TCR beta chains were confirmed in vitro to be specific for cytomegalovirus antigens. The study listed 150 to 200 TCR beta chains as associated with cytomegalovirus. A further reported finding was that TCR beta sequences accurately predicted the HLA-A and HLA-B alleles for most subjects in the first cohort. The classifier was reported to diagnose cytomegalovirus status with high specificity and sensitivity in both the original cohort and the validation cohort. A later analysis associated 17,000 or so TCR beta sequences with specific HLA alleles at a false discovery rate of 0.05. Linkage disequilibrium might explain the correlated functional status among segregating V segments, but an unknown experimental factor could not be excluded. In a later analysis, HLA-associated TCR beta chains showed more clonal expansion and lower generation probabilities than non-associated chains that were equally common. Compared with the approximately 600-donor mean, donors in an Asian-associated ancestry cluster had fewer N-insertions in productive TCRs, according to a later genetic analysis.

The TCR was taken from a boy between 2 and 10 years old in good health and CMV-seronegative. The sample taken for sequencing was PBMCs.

Here is the DNA: TGTGCCTGGAATAAACGGGACAGGGGTTTTGGGGAGCTGTTTTTT. This encodes CAWNKRDRGFGELFF. The chain couples TRBV30 to TRBJ2-2, with 10 bases matching TRBD1. CDR1 is given as GTSNPN and CDR2 as SVGIG, both from the germline V gene (reference sequence). Counted from cysteine to phenylalanine, this CDR3 has 15 amino acids. The CDR3 DNA has 45 bases and is translated from base 1. V trim: 4 bases; J trim: 8 bases; unmatched bases: 10.